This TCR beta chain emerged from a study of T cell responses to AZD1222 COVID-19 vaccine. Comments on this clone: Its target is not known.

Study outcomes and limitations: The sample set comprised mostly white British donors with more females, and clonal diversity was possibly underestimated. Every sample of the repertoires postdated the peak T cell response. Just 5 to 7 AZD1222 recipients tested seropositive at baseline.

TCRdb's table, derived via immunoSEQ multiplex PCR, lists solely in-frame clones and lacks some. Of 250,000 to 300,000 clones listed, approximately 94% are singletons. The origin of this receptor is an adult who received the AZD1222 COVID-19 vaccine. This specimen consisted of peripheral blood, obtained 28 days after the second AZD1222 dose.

The CDR3: CASCLWGAGGDEKLFF. DNA for the CDR3: TGTGCCAGCTGCCTGTGGGGGGCAGGGGGTGATGAAAAACTGTTTTTT. V gene TRBV2 combines with J gene TRBJ1-4; 7 bases are a match to TRBD1. With V trimmed by 8 bases and J by 6 bases, 15 bases remained unmatched. Germline assignment: CDR1 SNHLY and CDR2 FYNNEI. The CDR3 runs to 16 residues.